The next 12 T cell receptor beta chains were all read from a single sample in a study of T cell responses to AZD1222 COVID-19 vaccine. Assay: immunoSEQ multiplex PCR; the TCRdb copy retains only in-frame clones and omits some. The table lists about 140,000 clones, around nine tenths of them singletons, with nearly 3.5% in the top ten. Sequenced here: peripheral blood, sampled on day 0 of AZD1222 vaccination. Source of these receptors: an adult in good health.

The V gene is TRBV18, the J gene TRBJ1-6; D gene ambiguous. This CDR3 is 12 amino acids long. V dropped 0 bases and J dropped 9 bases, with 3 bases sitting between them. The germline V gene encodes CDR1 KGHSH and CDR2 LQKENI. Written as DNA, the CDR3 is TGTGCCAGCTCACCACCGGGTTCACCCCTCCACTTT. Its protein product is CASSPPGSPLHF.

This chain links TRBV24-1 with TRBJ2-2; no reliable D call. The germline V and J ends were trimmed by 1 base and 8 bases, with 13 bases remaining between them. From germline, CDR1 is KGHDR and CDR2 SFDVKD. CDR3 size: 15 residues. CDR3 nucleotide sequence: TGTGCCACCAGTGATTTAGCCCTACAAGGAGGGGAGCTGTTTTTT. Translation gives CATSDLALQGGELFF.

V and J are TRBV6-2 or TRBV6-3 and TRBJ2-7; 13 bases map to TRBD2. V shed 5 bases and J 3 bases; nucleotides not matched to a gene: 4. CDR1 MNHEY and CDR2 SVGEGT come from the germline V gene. The CDR3 loop spans 15 amino acids. CDR3 loop: CASSPGLAGFYEQYF. CDR3 DNA sequence: TGTGCCAGCAGTCCGGGACTAGCGGGATTCTACGAGCAGTACTTC.

The chain carries TRBV30 and TRBJ1-1; no firm D call. The germline V gene has CDR1 GTSNPN and CDR2 SVGIG (reference sequence). This CDR3 region has 14 residues. V lost 5 bases, J lost 0 bases, and 13 bases lay in between. In DNA, the CDR3 is TGTGCCTGGGACGTCTACACGATGAACACTGAAGCTTTCTTT. Translation: CAWDVYTMNTEAFF.

The rearrangement joins TRBV7-2 to TRBJ2-1; D gene ambiguous. The CDR3 contains 19 residues. Germline CDR1 reads SGHTA; CDR2 reads FQGNSA. V was clipped by 5 bases and J by 0 bases, with 23 bases between them. In nucleotides, the CDR3 is TGTGCCAGCAGCCTAGACCCTAGGCAGGAAGGTCGCTCCTACAATGAGCAGTTCTTC. It encodes CASSLDPRQEGRSYNEQFF.

The V gene is TRBV11-1, the J gene TRBJ2-1; 7 bases match TRBD2. V was pared by 3 bases and J by 0 bases, with 2 bases of the junction left unmatched. Germline V gives CDR1 SGHAT, CDR2 FQDESV (reference sequence). The CDR3 extends over 15 amino acids. The CDR3 protein is CASSLGGSSYNEQFF. The CDR3 DNA reads TGTGCCAGCAGCTTGGGCGGGAGCTCCTACAATGAGCAGTTCTTC.

The rearrangement uses TRBV5-4 and TRBJ1-1; D call uncertain. The CDR3 loop spans 12 amino acids. V lost 3 bases and J 5 bases, leaving 8 bases between the germline ends. CDR1 is SGHNT and CDR2 is YYREEE in the germline V gene (reference sequence). Here the CDR3 DNA reads TGTGCCAGCAGCTATGACACGACTGAAGCTTTCTTT. Amino acids: CASSYDTTEAFF.

The chain carries TRBV27 and TRBJ2-7; D is possibly TRBD2 (6 bases). V lost 6 bases to trimming and J lost 6 bases, with 12 bases between them. The germline gives CDR1 MNHEY, CDR2 SMNVEV (reference sequence). The CDR3 runs to 12 residues. In nucleotides, the CDR3 is TGTGCCAGCAGGGGACTTAAAGTCGAGCAGTACTTC. Translation gives CASRGLKVEQYF.

The chain recombines TRBV29-1 with TRBJ2-2; D call uncertain. The CDR3 has 10 amino acids. The germline gives CDR1 SQVTM, CDR2 ANQGSEA. Trimming shortened V by 3 bases and J by 6 bases, and 2 bases separated the two germline ends. The CDR3 loop is CSVDAGELFF. CDR3 nucleotide sequence: TGCAGCGTTGACGCCGGGGAGCTGTTTTTT.

This clone has a single count. The rearrangement links TRBV9 to TRBJ1-3; D ambiguous. The CDR3 totals 14 residues. Germline loops: CDR1 SGDLS, CDR2 YYNGEE. Trimming removed 0 bases from V and 4 bases from J, with 8 bases in between. The CDR3: CASSVVSRGNTIYF. The CDR3 DNA follows: TGTGCCAGCAGCGTAGTATCCCGAGGAAACACCATATATTTT.

This clone was detected a few times. CDR3 nucleotide sequence: TGTGCCAGTAGTATTGAGGGGGGAGCTTACACTGAAGCTTTCTTT. Amino acids: CASSIEGGAYTEAFF. The chain uses TRBV19 and TRBJ1-1, with D maybe TRBD1 (6 bases). The germline gives CDR1 LNHDA, CDR2 SQIVND (reference sequence). The CDR3 is made up of 15 amino acids. Trimming took off 3 bases at V and 3 bases at J, with 14 bases between the two ends.

The chain recombines TRBV7-2 with TRBJ1-3; the D is unclear. CDR1 SGHTA and CDR2 FQGNSA come from the germline V gene. This CDR3 is 13 amino acids long. V lost 6 bases and J 4 bases, leaving 10 bases between the germline ends. The CDR3 protein is CASSDVPGNTIYF. In nucleotides, the CDR3 is TGTGCCAGCAGTGATGTACCCGGAAACACCATATATTTT.